These 22 T cell receptor beta chains originate from one sample sequenced in a study of cytomegalovirus exposure and HLA in healthy donors. Primers for the PCR totalled 60 Vbeta and 13 Jbeta. Assay: immunoSEQ multiplex PCR; the TCRdb copy retains only in-frame clones and omits some. The table lists about 210,000 clones, around 80% of them singletons. The sequencing input was PBMCs. The receptor source for this set is a man aged 35 to 55 in good health and CMV-seropositive.

The CDR3 nucleotides are TGTGCCAGCAGCTTTCTGTCGGAGACCCAGTACTTC. Translation gives CASSFLSETQYF. The chain recombines TRBV5-5 with TRBJ2-5, with D uncertain. CDR1 and CDR2 from the germline V gene are SGHKS and YYEKEE (reference sequence). The CDR3 is 12 residues long. The V end lost 2 bases, the J end lost 5 bases, and 7 bases lay between the germline ends.

This clone came up once. CDR3 coding DNA: TGTGCCAGCAGCTTAGTTCGGGAGAGACACAATGAGCAGTTCTTC. Protein: CASSLVRERHNEQFF. The rearrangement uses TRBV7-9 and TRBJ2-1; D possibly corresponds to TRBD2 (6 bases). V was pared by 1 base and J by 5 bases, with 12 bases between. From germline, CDR1 is SEHNR and CDR2 FQNEAQ (reference sequence). This CDR3 has 15 amino acids.

The rearrangement links TRBV12-5 to TRBJ2-1; D uncertain. The germline V gene encodes CDR1 LGHNT and CDR2 FRNRAP. V was clipped by 7 bases and J by 5 bases, with 12 bases between them. The CDR3 totals 13 residues. The CDR3 nucleotides read TGTGCTAGTGCCCAACCGGGTAACAATGAGCAGTTCTTC. Protein product: CASAQPGNNEQFF.

The CDR3 spells CASSPSAPGQGAQDYGYTF. The CDR3 nucleotides are TGTGCCAGCTCACCTTCTGCGCCGGGACAGGGGGCGCAGGACTATGGCTACACCTTC. The J gene is TRBJ1-2, the V gene TRBV18, with TRBD1 matching over 12 bases. The CDR3 extends over 19 amino acids. The trim removed 3 bases at V and 3 bases at J, leaving 14 bases unmatched. Germline V lookup: CDR1 KGHSH, CDR2 LQKENI.

As DNA, the CDR3 is TGTGCCAGCTCACCACTTACACAGGGGAGATACGAGCAGTACTTC. Encoded protein: CASSPLTQGRYEQYF. The gene calls are TRBV18 and TRBJ2-7, with 7 bases that match TRBD1. Germline lookup yields CDR1 KGHSH and CDR2 LQKENI. CDR3 length: 15 amino acids. The ends lost 1 base at V and 4 bases at J; junction bases unmatched: 7.

The CDR3 DNA reads TGTGCCTGCCTCCCCCAGGGACGGGGGACTTTCTTT. Translation gives CACLPQGRGTFF. The chain recombines TRBV30 with TRBJ1-1; D possibly corresponds to TRBD1 (5 bases). The CDR3 consists of 12 residues. The V end was cut by 6 bases, the J end by 12 bases, with 20 bases between. Germline CDR1 and CDR2: GTSNPN and SVGIG (reference sequence).

This clone has more than one count but fewer than ten. The V and J genes are TRBV5-1 and TRBJ2-5; 9 bases match TRBD2. CDR3 length: 16 residues. J was trimmed by 5 bases and V by 0 bases; bases with no gene match: 8. Looked up from germline, CDR1 is SGHRS and CDR2 is YFSETQ. The CDR3 loop reads CASSLDPGLAGETQYF. Written as DNA, the CDR3 is TGCGCCAGCAGCTTGGATCCGGGACTAGCAGGGGAGACCCAGTACTTC.

The chain employs TRBV7-9 and TRBJ2-5; possible D gene TRBD1, 6 bases. This CDR3 is 15 amino acids long. Germline lookup yields CDR1 SEHNR and CDR2 FQNEAQ (reference sequence). V was trimmed by 3 bases and J by 1 base, leaving 12 bases between them. CDR3 protein: CASSFKGQPQETQYF. In nucleotides, the CDR3 is TGTGCCAGCAGCTTTAAGGGACAACCCCAAGAGACCCAGTACTTC.

V is TRBV9 and J is TRBJ1-1; no definite D call. The ends were cut back, 3 bases at V and 3 bases at J, with 9 bases in the middle. CDR3 length equals 13 residues. Germline assignment: CDR1 SGDLS and CDR2 YYNGEE. CDR3 protein: CASSESLHTEAFF. The CDR3 DNA reads as TGTGCCAGCAGCGAGAGCCTTCACACTGAAGCTTTCTTT.

For this clone: Within the sample, other DNA sequences also encode this same CDR3. The chain carries TRBV5-6 and TRBJ2-7; D is perhaps TRBD2 (6 bases). This CDR3 contains 12 residues. From germline, CDR1 is SGHDT and CDR2 YYEEEE. The CDR3 bases are TGCGCCAGCAGCTTCAGCGGGTACGAGCAGTACGTC. Its protein product is CASSFSGYEQYV.

The chain links TRBV11-2 to TRBJ1-1; tentatively, D is TRBD1 (6 bases). The CDR3 sequence is 14 residues long. V was cut by 4 bases and J by 1 base, with 10 bases left in between. Germline assignment: CDR1 SGHAT and CDR2 FQNNGV. The CDR3 region is CASSWAGENTEAFF. The CDR3 nucleotides read TGTGCCAGCAGCTGGGCAGGGGAGAACACTGAAGCTTTCTTT.

The rearrangement joins TRBV7-8 to TRBJ2-2, with D perhaps TRBD2 (6 bases). Trimming removed 6 bases at V and 0 bases at J, with 14 bases between. This CDR3 contains 16 residues. Germline lookup yields CDR1 SGHVS and CDR2 FQNEAQ. CDR3 sequence reads: CASRRAGPANTGELFF. CDR3 bases: TGTGCCAGCAGACGAGCGGGTCCCGCGAACACCGGGGAGCTGTTTTTT.

The V call is TRBV9, the J call TRBJ2-5; D remains ambiguous. V was clipped by 1 base and J by 5 bases, with 9 bases between them. The length of the CDR3 is 13 residues. Germline CDR1 and CDR2: SGDLS and YYNGEE. The CDR3: CASSVKSLETQYF. In DNA, the CDR3 is TGTGCCAGCAGCGTAAAGAGCTTGGAGACCCAGTACTTC.

The gene calls are TRBV7-2 and TRBJ1-1; TRBD1 aligns across 7 bases. This CDR3 has 14 amino acids. J gave up 1 base and V 5 bases, and 4 bases lay outside the gene matches. CDR1 SGHTA and CDR2 FQGNSA come from the germline V gene. Written as DNA, the CDR3 is TGTGCCAGCAGCCGACAGGGCCAGAACACTGAAGCTTTCTTT. Residues: CASSRQGQNTEAFF.

The chain carries TRBV11-2 and TRBJ2-1; 8 bases are shared with TRBD1. In germline, CDR1 is SGHAT, CDR2 FQNNGV. V lost 6 bases to trimming and J lost 5 bases; unmatched junction nucleotides: 9. This CDR3 is 15 amino acids long. The CDR3 is CASRERAGGNNEQFF. DNA of the CDR3: TGTGCCAGCAGGGAAAGGGCAGGGGGCAACAATGAGCAGTTCTTC.

This chain connects TRBV7-9 to TRBJ1-4, with D maybe TRBD1 (6 bases). V was shortened by 8 bases and J by 8 bases, with 12 bases between the two germline ends. CDR1 SEHNR and CDR2 FQNEAQ come from the germline V gene (reference sequence). CDR3 length: 12 residues. This CDR3 is CASETGGEKLFF. The CDR3, as DNA: TGTGCCAGCGAGACAGGCGGGGAAAAACTGTTTTTT.

The rearrangement joins TRBV19 to TRBJ2-3; D remains unclear. This CDR3 spans 14 amino acids. The germline gives CDR1 LNHDA, CDR2 SQIVND (reference sequence). The V gene lost 5 bases and the J gene lost 3 bases, with 12 bases spanning the gap. The CDR3, as DNA: TGTGCCAGTAGTGGGCCAGCTAAAACAGATACGCAGTATTTT. This codes for CASSGPAKTDTQYF.

V and J are TRBV30 and TRBJ2-5; TRBD1 is a possible D gene (6 bases). The J call may be incorrect, as the DNA end agrees better with TRBJ2-7. The germline V gene encodes CDR1 GTSNPN and CDR2 SVGIG (reference sequence). The CDR3 has 14 amino acids. CDR3 amino acids: CAWSVDGQSYEQYF. Here the CDR3 DNA reads TGTGCCTGGAGTGTCGACGGACAGTCCTACGAGCAGTACTTC.

The rearrangement uses TRBV27 and TRBJ2-3; tentatively, D is TRBD2 (5 bases). The germline V and J ends were trimmed by 2 bases and 2 bases, with 17 bases remaining between them. Germline V gene data show CDR1 as MNHEY and CDR2 as SMNVEV (reference sequence). This CDR3 has 17 amino acids. The CDR3 is CASSLTDPQRFTDTQYF. CDR3 bases: TGTGCCAGCAGTTTAACAGACCCCCAGCGGTTCACAGATACGCAGTATTTT.

The rearrangement joins TRBV6-5 to TRBJ2-1; no clear D gene. Germline CDR1 is MNHEY and CDR2 is SVGAGI. CDR3 length: 12 residues. Trimming took off 5 bases at V and 8 bases at J, with 10 bases between the two ends. The CDR3 DNA reads TGTGCCAGCAGTGGTGAGCCGGATGAGCAGTTCTTC. Translated: CASSGEPDEQFF.

The genes are TRBV20-1 and TRBJ2-1; 8 bases are shared with TRBD2. V trimming: 1 base; J trimming: 12 bases; junction bases outside the gene matches: 2. The CDR3 consists of 11 residues. The germline gives CDR1 DFQATT, CDR2 SNEGSKA (reference sequence). The chain's CDR3 is CSARGTSLQFF. The CDR3 coding sequence is TGCAGTGCTAGAGGGACTAGCTTGCAGTTCTTC.

This chain links TRBV27 with TRBJ2-6; D is possibly TRBD1 (5 bases). The CDR3 is made up of 17 amino acids. Germline assignment: CDR1 MNHEY and CDR2 SMNVEV (reference sequence). V lost 3 bases and J 0 bases, leaving 12 bases between the germline ends. CDR3 DNA sequence: TGTGCCAGCAGTTTTCAGGGAATAGGCTCTGGGGCCAACGTCCTGACTTTC. It yields the protein CASSFQGIGSGANVLTF. Full variable domain (missing parts from reference TRBV27 and TRBJ2-6): EAQVTQNPRYLITVTGKKLTVTCSQNMNHEYMSWYRQDPGLGLRQIYYSMNVEVTDKGDVPEGYKVSRKEKRNFPLILESPSPNQTSLYFCASSFQGIGSGANVLTFGAGSRLTVL.